Sequencing of this T cell receptor (beta chain) was carried out in a study of blood T cell repertoires in COVID-19. The wider study: Spain, Italy and the United States supplied samples that represented acute and convalescent COVID-19. T cells, B-cell-depleted T cells, or PBMCs supplied cDNA or gDNA.

Authors' data handling: The authors estimated nucleated cell counts from reference gene primer amplification. TCRdb keeps only in-frame clones here, not all; method: immunoSEQ multiplex PCR. For V, J and clone size, that table is used; D and trimming come from the DNA. The data show about 59,000 clones, around 70% seen once. The CDR3 sequence is 16 residues long. The chain has TRBV7-5 and TRBJ2-7; the tabulated D call, TRBD1, remains unverified against the DNA. TRBV7-5 is listed as a pseudogene. The clonotype comes from a woman in her 70s with acute or convalescent COVID-19. Sequenced input: peripheral blood. The CDR3 nucleotides read TGTGTCAGAAGCCTTTGGGACACCACCATCTCCTACGAGCAGTACGTC. Its protein is CVRSLWDTTISYEQYV.